This T cell receptor beta chain was recorded in a study of T cell repertoires in cytomegalovirus infection. Turning to the study itself: Shared public TCR beta signatures pointed to both CMV infection and a matching HLA type. Overall study findings and caveats: The study identified carriers of CMV plus the relevant HLA from cumulative public TCR beta family frequency. The response measured ex vivo was dominated by TCR beta clonotypes (HLA-C-restricted and CMV-specific).

The CDR3 consists of 15 residues. Germline V gene lookup returns CDR1 DFQATT and CDR2 SNEGSKA (reference sequence). V lost 6 bases, J lost 3 bases, and 20 bases lay in between. This clonotype has ten or more counts. Its antigen is not identified. TCRdb processed the reads anew with MiXCR; each CDR3 protein has one entry. The repertoire consists of 210,000 or so distinct CDR3 sequences, with around 6.4% occurring once and the leading ten covering 6.5%. Sample: PBMCs. The genes are TRBV20-1 and TRBJ1-2; weak D call: TRBD1 (5 bases). The sequence was obtained from a human donor in good health (CMV status not recorded). Some clones in this sample may be carry-over from other donors' samples. CDR3 sequence (DNA): TGCAGTGCAGACTCAGGTTGGGACGTCGACTATGGCTACACCTTC. Its protein product is CSADSGWDVDYGYTF.